The T cell receptor (beta chain) under discussion was sequenced for a study of blood T cell repertoires in COVID-19. Overall study: The United States, Italy and Spain provided the acute and convalescent COVID-19 samples. The analysed material was cDNA or gDNA that came from T cells, B-cell-depleted T cells, or PBMCs.

In the authors' methods: By means of reference gene primer amplification, nucleated cell counts were estimated. This table comes from immunoSEQ multiplex PCR, and its TCRdb copy is limited to in-frame clones, with some not included. The DNA was the basis for D and trimming; V, J and clone size are from that table. The profile covers 130,000 to 150,000 clones, with about 79% appearing a single time and 9.5% to 13% taken by the ten largest. After removal of 5 bases from V and 5 bases from J, the junction contained 11 bases not matched to a gene. Germline CDR1 reads ENHRY; CDR2 reads SYGVKD. The CDR3 covers 16 residues.

Sequenced input: peripheral blood. The clonotype was recovered from a man in his 60s with active or convalescent COVID-19. J is TRBJ1-1 and V is TRBV10-3, with 10 bases that match TRBD1. CDR3 bases: TGTGCCATCAGTCCCGGACAGGGGGTATCGGAAACTGAAGCTTTCTTT. Protein product: CAISPGQGVSETEAFF.